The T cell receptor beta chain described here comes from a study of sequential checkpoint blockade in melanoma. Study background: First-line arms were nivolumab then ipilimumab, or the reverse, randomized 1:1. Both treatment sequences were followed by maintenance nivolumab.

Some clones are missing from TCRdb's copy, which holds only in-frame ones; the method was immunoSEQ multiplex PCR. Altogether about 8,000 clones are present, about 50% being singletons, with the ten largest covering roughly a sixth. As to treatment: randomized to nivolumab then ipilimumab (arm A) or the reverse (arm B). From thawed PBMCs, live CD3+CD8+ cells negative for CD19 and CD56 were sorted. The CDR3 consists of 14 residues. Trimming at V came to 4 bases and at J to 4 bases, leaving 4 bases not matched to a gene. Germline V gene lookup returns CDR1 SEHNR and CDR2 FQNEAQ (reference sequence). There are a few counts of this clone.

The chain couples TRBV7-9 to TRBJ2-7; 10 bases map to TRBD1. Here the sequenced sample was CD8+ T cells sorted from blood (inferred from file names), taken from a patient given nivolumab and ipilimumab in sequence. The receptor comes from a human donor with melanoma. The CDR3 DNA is TGTGCCAGCAGCTACCGGACAGGGGGGTACGAGCAGTACTTC. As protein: CASSYRTGGYEQYF.